This TCR beta chain was recorded in a study of blood T cell repertoires in COVID-19. Study at large: There were acute and convalescent COVID-19 samples, and they came from the United States, Italy and Spain. T cells, B-cell-depleted T cells, or PBMCs supplied cDNA or gDNA.

Per germline, CDR1 LGHDT and CDR2 YNNKEL (reference sequence). This CDR3 is 13 amino acids long. V was trimmed by 0 bases and J by 8 bases, leaving 10 bases between them. Original processing methods: Reference gene primer amplification yielded estimated nucleated cell counts. Some clones are missing from TCRdb's copy, which holds only in-frame ones; the method was immunoSEQ multiplex PCR. The V and J calls and the clone size are those of that table, but D and trimming were determined from the DNA. The sample lists some 42,000 clones; more than 70% were seen once. Sequencing was carried out using peripheral blood. This TCR came from a human donor in a cohort sampled during active COVID-19. V and J are TRBV3-1 (or the pseudogene TRBV3-2) and TRBJ1-2; TRBD1 is a possible D gene (5 bases). In nucleotides, the CDR3 is TGTGCCAGCAGCCAAGAACCCAGGGCGGGCTACACCTTC. Translating gives CASSQEPRAGYTF.